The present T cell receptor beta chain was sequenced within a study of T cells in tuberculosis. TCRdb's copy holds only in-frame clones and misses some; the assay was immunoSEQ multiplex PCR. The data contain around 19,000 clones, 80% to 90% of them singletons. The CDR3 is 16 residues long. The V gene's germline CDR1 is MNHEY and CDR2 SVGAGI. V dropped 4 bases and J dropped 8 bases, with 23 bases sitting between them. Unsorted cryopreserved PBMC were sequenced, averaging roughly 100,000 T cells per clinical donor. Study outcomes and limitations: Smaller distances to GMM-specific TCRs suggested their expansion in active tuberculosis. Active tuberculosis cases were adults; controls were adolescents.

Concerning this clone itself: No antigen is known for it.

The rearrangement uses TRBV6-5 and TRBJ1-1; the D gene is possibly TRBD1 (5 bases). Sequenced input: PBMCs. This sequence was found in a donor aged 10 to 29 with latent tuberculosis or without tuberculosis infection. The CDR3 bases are TGTGCCAGCAGTTTCAGGGCGCAAGGCCCAGCGTCGGAAGCTTTCTTT. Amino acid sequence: CASSFRAQGPASEAFF.